This TCR delta chain emerged from a study of Vδ1+ human thymocytes. With respect to this clone: Antigen: not known.

Sequences come from RNA converted to cDNA by reverse transcription. Pooled V-gene forward primers with one constant-region reverse primer generated the CDR3 amplicons by multiplex PCR. TCRdb called clones from the multiplex PCR reads again using CATT. The data hold some 55,000 delta-chain clones, with approximately 16% observed a single time. Study conclusions and caveats: Donors shared many TRG clonotypes but few TRD clonotypes. Thymic TRG and TRD repertoires appeared highly polyclonal, with Gaussian CDR3 length distributions.

Per the germline V gene, CDR1 is GEAIGNYY and CDR2 is EKD. The CDR3 is made up of 15 amino acids. The V gene lost 4 bases and the J gene lost 4 bases, with 18 bases spanning the gap. Sequencing was done on a sample of Vdelta1+ gamma-delta thymocytes from the thymus. Subset reported: FACS-sorted CD3+ TCRalphabeta- TCRVdelta1+ TCRVdelta2- thymocytes. The origin of this receptor is a boy under two years old who had congenital heart surgery. The chain couples TRDV2 to TRDJ1; TRDD3 is a possible D gene (6 bases). CDR3 loop: CACELYWADFDKLIF. The CDR3 coding sequence is TGTGCCTGTGAGCTGTACTGGGCCGACTTCGATAAACTCATCTTT.